This T cell receptor beta chain was observed in a study of OX40 agonist ivuxolimab in advanced cancers. This table comes from immunoSEQ multiplex PCR, and its TCRdb copy is limited to in-frame clones, with some not included. The sample yields about 99,000 clones, roughly 90% seen once. This specimen was CD4+ or CD8+ T cells sorted from blood, taken in a trial of the OX40 agonist ivuxolimab. The clonotype was recovered from an adult with an advanced solid tumor such as melanoma, head and neck, liver or kidney cancer.

In DNA, the CDR3 is TGTGCCAGCAAGCGGGAGGGCCTGGGTGAGCAGTTCTTC. This codes for CASKREGLGEQFF. V gene TRBV9 combines with J gene TRBJ2-1; 10 bases agree with TRBD2. V was pared by 6 bases and J by 9 bases, with 6 bases of the junction left unmatched. The V gene's germline CDR1 is SGDLS and CDR2 YYNGEE. This CDR3 is 13 amino acids long.